This T cell receptor (beta chain) is drawn from a study of shared clonotypes between healthy human individuals. CD4+ cells were split into CD45RA+ naive and CD45RA-negative memory subsets. The CDR3 extends over 14 amino acids. V lost 6 bases to trimming and J lost 2 bases, with 12 bases between them. Germline lookup yields CDR1 MNHEY and CDR2 SMNVEV (reference sequence). Over several immunoSEQ plates, each subset's genomic DNA was distributed in even portions. Authors' analysis steps: Filtering was not the same, since immunoSEQ gave junction-only sequences without quality scores. The repertoire was sequenced with immunoSEQ multiplex PCR; TCRdb's copy has only in-frame clones and lacks some. The D gene and trimming were derived from the DNA, and the V and J assignments and clone size from that table. The sample includes about 1.5 million clones, roughly 96% of them seen just once. Study conclusions and caveats: What naive subsets generally showed was a larger estimated richness than memory subsets showed.

Points on this clone: The antigen remains unidentified.

The receptor's source is a man younger than 45 in good health. The sequencing input was naive CD4+ T cells sorted from blood. The sample's subset: CD45RA+ positively selected. This chain uses TRBV27 with TRBJ2-3, with D tentatively TRBD1 (6 bases). CDR3 bases: TGTGCCAGCAGCCGGGACACGTTCACAGATACGCAGTATTTT. This encodes CASSRDTFTDTQYF.